This T cell receptor beta chain was retrieved from a study of control samples from healthy donors and cancer patients. Libraries were prepared by immunoSEQ multiplex PCR; TCRdb keeps only in-frame clonotypes and omits some of them. The sample lists about 150,000 clones, 93% occurring once. Germline assignment: CDR1 LNHNV and CDR2 YYDKDF (reference sequence). The CDR3 covers 17 residues. Deletions cut 0 bases from V and 8 bases from J, with 20 bases between. This chain joins TRBV15 and TRBJ2-1, with D possibly TRBD1 on 5 matching bases. The receptor comes from a man between 50 and 59 years old in good health. The sample comprised blood. CDR3 protein: CATSRDRAGPRRDEQFF. CDR3 sequence (DNA): TGTGCCACCAGCAGAGATCGGGCAGGGCCCCGCAGGGATGAGCAGTTCTTC.